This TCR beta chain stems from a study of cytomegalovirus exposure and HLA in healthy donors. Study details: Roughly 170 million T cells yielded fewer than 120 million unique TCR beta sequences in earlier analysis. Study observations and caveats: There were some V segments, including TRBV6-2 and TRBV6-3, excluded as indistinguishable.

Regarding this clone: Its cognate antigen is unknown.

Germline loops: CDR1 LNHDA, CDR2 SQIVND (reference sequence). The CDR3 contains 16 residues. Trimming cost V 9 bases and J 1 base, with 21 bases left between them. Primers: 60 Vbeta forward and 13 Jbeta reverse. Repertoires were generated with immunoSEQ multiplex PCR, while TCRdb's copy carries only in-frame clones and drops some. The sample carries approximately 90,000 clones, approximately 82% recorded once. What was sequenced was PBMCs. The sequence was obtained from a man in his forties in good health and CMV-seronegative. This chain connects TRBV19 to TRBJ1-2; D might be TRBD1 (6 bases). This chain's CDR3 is CASTKSGTPLNYGYTF. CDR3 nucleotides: TGTGCCAGCACGAAGTCCGGGACACCGCTTAACTATGGCTACACCTTC.